This TCR beta chain emerged from a study of blood T cell repertoires in COVID-19. Study as a whole: Specimens from acute and convalescent COVID-19 originated in the United States, Italy and Spain. Sample material is recorded as cDNA or gDNA derived from T cells, B-cell-depleted T cells, or PBMCs.

Some clones are missing from TCRdb's copy, which holds only in-frame ones; the method was immunoSEQ multiplex PCR. The sample lists approximately 75,000 clones, approximately 85% occurring once. This CDR3 contains 15 residues. Germline CDR1 is SGHTA and CDR2 is FQGNSA. The V and J ends lost 1 base and 7 bases respectively, with 14 bases between them. Sequenced material: peripheral blood. This rearrangement joins TRBV7-2 to TRBJ1-5; a possible D gene is TRBD1 (6 bases). The clonotype was recovered from a man older than 75 with acute or convalescent COVID-19. The CDR3 here is CASSLVGDIGQPQHF. As DNA, the CDR3 is TGTGCCAGCAGCTTAGTGGGGGACATTGGCCAGCCCCAGCATTTT.